The 26 T cell receptor beta chains reported below all come from one sample, sequenced in a study of T cells in Graves' hyperthyroidism and ophthalmopathy. Amplified TCR beta CDR3 regions came from RNA transcripts. The HTBI primer set was used in a first-round RT-PCR of the TCR CDR3. TCRdb called the multiplex PCR reads again in MiXCR, with one record for every CDR3 protein. The sample records approximately 400,000 distinct CDR3 sequences, approximately 14% being singletons. The sequenced sample consisted of blood. The receptor set was obtained from a woman aged 18-35 years with Graves' hyperthyroidism that later progressed to Graves' ophthalmopathy.

This chain uses TRBV29-1 with TRBJ2-1, with 8 positions matching TRBD1. V was clipped by 6 bases and J by 4 bases; unmatched bases: 8. The germline V gene has CDR1 SQVTM and CDR2 ANQGSEA. The CDR3 has 14 residues. CDR3 residues: CSVAGQGGYNEQFF. DNA of the CDR3: TGCAGCGTCGCCGGACAGGGTGGTTACAATGAGCAGTTCTTC.

This clonotype was seen repeatedly, ten times or more. The V and J genes are TRBV7-8 and TRBJ1-5; 11 bases are a match to TRBD1. This CDR3 spans 15 amino acids. Germline V lookup: CDR1 SGHVS, CDR2 FQNEAQ. V lost 7 bases to trimming and J lost 4 bases; unmatched junction nucleotides: 6. The CDR3 sequence: CASTGQGGLNQPQHF. CDR3 nucleotides: TGTGCCAGCACGGGACAGGGGGGCCTAAATCAGCCCCAGCATTTT.

This clonotype was counted ten times or more. The chain is built from TRBV7-9 and TRBJ2-3; D not resolved. V was shortened by 5 bases and J by 2 bases, with 17 bases between the two germline ends. Germline V gene sequence: CDR1 SEHNR, CDR2 FQNEAQ (reference sequence). The CDR3 totals 16 residues. The CDR3 loop reads CASSHGPTMPTDTQYF. The CDR3 coding sequence is TGTGCCAGCAGCCACGGACCAACGATGCCCACAGATACGCAGTATTTT.

A remark on this clonotype: This may arise from a read error, as a much more abundant clone is one base away. CDR3 region: CSARDLRLAGGHRYEQYF. CDR3 in DNA: TGCAGTGCTAGAGATCTTCGACTAGCGGGAGGCCATCGGTACGAGCAGTACTTC. The chain is built from TRBV20-1 and TRBJ2-7; TRBD2 agrees at 13 bases. Germline V gene lookup returns CDR1 DFQATT and CDR2 SNEGSKA (reference sequence). There are 18 residues in the CDR3. With V trimmed by 0 bases and J by 4 bases, 12 bases remained unmatched.

This clonotype came up many times. V gene TRBV12-3 or TRBV12-4 combines with J gene TRBJ2-3; 11 nucleotides match TRBD2. The V segment lost 2 bases and the J segment 4 bases; nucleotides outside the gene matches: 5. The CDR3 spans 16 residues. CDR3 sequence: CASSLTASGGPDTQYF. CDR3 nucleotide sequence: TGTGCCAGCAGTTTAACGGCTAGCGGGGGGCCAGATACGCAGTATTTT.

This clonotype was recorded at least ten times. The chain joins TRBV20-1 to TRBJ2-7, with a tentative D call TRBD1 (5 bases). Germline CDR1 is DFQATT and CDR2 is SNEGSKA (reference sequence). Trimming left V 6 bases short and J 0 bases short, with 9 bases between. The CDR3 is 12 residues long. CDR3 amino acids: CSAPRGSYEQYF. The CDR3 DNA reads TGCAGTGCCCCTAGGGGCTCCTACGAGCAGTACTTC.

This clonotype was detected ten times or more. The chain recombines TRBV28 with TRBJ2-7; tentative D call: TRBD1 (6 bases). There are 17 residues in the CDR3. V was cut by 5 bases and J by 4 bases, with 24 bases left in between. Germline values: CDR1 MDHEN, CDR2 SYDVKM. CDR3 sequence: CASSETTTGMVLYEQYF. The CDR3 DNA reads TGTGCCAGCAGTGAGACAACTACAGGGATGGTTTTGTACGAGCAGTACTTC.

This clonotype has at least ten counts. V usage is TRBV5-6 and J usage is TRBJ2-1; D gene unclear. Germline-derived CDR1 and CDR2 are SGHDT and YYEEEE. Trimming pared 2 bases from V and 0 bases from J, leaving 15 bases between. CDR3 length: 17 amino acids. CDR3 protein: CASSLGAGSFSYNEQFF. The CDR3 nucleotides read TGTGCCAGCAGCTTAGGTGCTGGGTCCTTCTCCTACAATGAGCAGTTCTTC.

This clonotype was counted only a few times. This sequence joins TRBV13 and TRBJ2-1; 11 positions match TRBD1. With 5 bases clipped from V and 3 bases from J, the junction kept 6 bases outside the gene matches. Per the germline V gene, CDR1 is PRHDT and CDR2 is FYEKMQ (reference sequence). CDR3 size: 16 residues. The CDR3 loop is CASSPRTGGNYNEQFF. Here the CDR3 DNA reads TGTGCCAGCAGCCCTCGGACAGGGGGCAACTACAATGAGCAGTTCTTC.

Of note for this clonotype: This may stem from a read error, because a much larger clone lies one nucleotide away. This sequence joins TRBV3-1 and TRBJ1-1; 12 bases are shared with TRBD1. With V trimmed by 4 bases and J by 8 bases, 8 bases remained unmatched. CDR1 LGHDT and CDR2 YNNKEL come from the germline V gene (reference sequence). This CDR3 spans 15 amino acids. The CDR3 loop is CASSLTPGTGGEAFF. Written as DNA, the CDR3 is TGTGCCAGCAGCCTGACCCCCGGGACAGGGGGCGAAGCTTTCTTT.

This clonotype has only a few counts. This may stem from a read error, because a much larger clone lies one nucleotide away. The V and J genes are TRBV7-2 and TRBJ2-5, with D unclear. The CDR3 runs 14 residues. Germline assignment: CDR1 SGHTA and CDR2 FQGNSA. CDR3 sequence (DNA): TGTGCCAGCAGCTTAGGGCGCCCCCAAAAGACCCAGTACTTC. It encodes CASSLGRPQKTQYF.

This clonotype was recorded at least ten times. The genes are TRBV11-2 and TRBJ2-1; tentative D call: TRBD2 (5 bases). CDR3 length: 16 amino acids. Deletions cut 3 bases from V and 6 bases from J, with 18 bases between. Germline V lookup: CDR1 SGHAT, CDR2 FQNNGV. The CDR3 DNA sequence: TGTGCCAGCAGCTTGCGGCCCGGGGTAGAGTCCAATGAGCAGTTCTTC. Protein sequence: CASSLRPGVESNEQFF.

This clonotype occurred many times. This chain uses TRBV7-8 with TRBJ1-2; D might be TRBD1 (6 bases). Germline V CDR1 and CDR2: SGHVS, FQNEAQ. CDR3 length equals 15 residues. Between the trimmed V and J ends, which lost 1 base and 4 bases, there was a span of 13 bases. The CDR3 loop is CASSLDNIQGYGYTF. CDR3 DNA sequence: TGTGCCAGCAGCTTAGACAATATACAGGGCTATGGCTACACCTTC. Using reference TRBV7-8 and TRBJ1-2 for the parts outside the CDR3, the full variable domain is GAGVSQSPRYKVAKRGQDVALRCDPISGHVSLFWYQQALGQGPEFLTYFQNEAQLDKSGLPSDRFFAERPEGSVSTLKIQRTQQEDSAVYLCASSLDNIQGYGYTFGSGTRLTVV.

This clonotype has a count of ten or more. The chain combines TRBV3-1 with TRBJ1-1; 8 bases are a match to TRBD1. The length of the CDR3 is 15 residues. V trimming: 1 base; J trimming: 6 bases; junction bases outside the gene matches: 7. CDR1 LGHDT and CDR2 YNNKEL come from the germline V gene (reference sequence). CDR3 protein: CASSQVARGPSEAFF. The CDR3 DNA is TGTGCCAGCAGCCAAGTTGCCAGGGGGCCTTCTGAAGCTTTCTTT.

This clonotype turned up a few times. The chain uses TRBV20-1 and TRBJ1-1, with TRBD1 as a possible D gene (6 bases). V was cut by 3 bases and J by 5 bases, with 16 bases left in between. This CDR3 has 14 amino acids. Germline-derived CDR1 and CDR2 are DFQATT and SNEGSKA (reference sequence). The CDR3 protein is CSASWGRGGTEAFF. CDR3 sequence (DNA): TGCAGTGCTAGTTGGGGCAGGGGTGGGACTGAAGCTTTCTTT.

Worth noting for this clonotype: It may be a read error: a sequence one base away is much more abundant. This chain links TRBV24-1 with TRBJ1-1; 7 bases are a match to TRBD1. The V gene's germline CDR1 is KGHDR and CDR2 SFDVKD. This CDR3 region has 16 residues. V dropped 7 bases and J dropped 7; count of bases not matched to a gene: 17. The CDR3 sequence is CATRNFGQDGSGEAFF. The CDR3 DNA is TGTGCCACCAGGAACTTCGGACAGGACGGCTCCGGTGAAGCTTTCTTT.

The V and J genes are TRBV6-1 and TRBJ2-6, with D possibly TRBD1 on 6 matching bases. This CDR3 is built from 18 residues. Germline CDR1 and CDR2: MNHNS and SASEGT. Trimming removed 4 bases from V and 2 bases from J, with 18 bases in between. Here the CDR3 reads CASSAPTGKEAGANVLTF. The CDR3 coding sequence is TGTGCCAGCAGTGCCCCTACAGGGAAAGAAGCTGGGGCCAACGTCCTGACTTTC.

This clonotype was seen repeatedly, ten times or more. This chain links TRBV20-1 with TRBJ2-3; 16 positions agree with TRBD2. Germline CDR1 is DFQATT and CDR2 is SNEGSKA (reference sequence). This CDR3 is built from 16 residues. Losses at the gene ends were 5 bases for V and 3 bases for J; bases not matched to a gene: 5. The CDR3 sequence: CSAGTSGRAWTDTQYF. The DNA for the CDR3 is TGCAGTGCTGGGACTAGCGGGAGGGCCTGGACAGATACGCAGTATTTT.

In this sample, this clonotype turned up a few times. It may be a read error: a sequence one base away is much more abundant. The chain recombines TRBV6-1 with TRBJ2-7; 8 bases are shared with TRBD1. The CDR3 extends over 16 amino acids. Germline values: CDR1 MNHNS, CDR2 SASEGT. CDR3 coding DNA: TGTGCCAGCAGTACCTTCTATGAGACAGGGGCCTACGGGCAGTACTTC. Translated, it gives CASSTFYETGAYGQYF.

A note on this clonotype: Relative to the germline gene, one junction end is altered; a read error may explain this. This chain joins TRBV20-1 and TRBJ1-1; TRBD1 might be the D (5 bases). The germline gives CDR1 DFQATT, CDR2 SNEGSKA (reference sequence). The CDR3 extends over 14 amino acids. The CDR3 sequence: CSARPGGGNTEGFF. The DNA for the CDR3 is TGCAGTGCTAGACCCGGGGGGGGGAACACTGAAGGTTTCTTT.

This clonotype was counted at least ten times. V and J are TRBV12-3 or TRBV12-4 and TRBJ2-3; D may correspond to TRBD1 or TRBD2 (5 bases each). V lost 0 bases, J lost 6 bases, and 13 bases lay in between. This CDR3 has 15 amino acids. The CDR3 sequence: CASSLAGDRTDTQYF. As DNA, the CDR3 is TGTGCCAGCAGTTTAGCAGGGGACCGAACGGATACGCAGTATTTT.

This clonotype has at least ten counts. The chain links TRBV2 to TRBJ2-3, with TRBD1 matching over 9 bases. The CDR3 contains 15 residues. V lost 7 bases, J lost 0 bases, and 5 bases stayed unmatched. Germline V lookup: CDR1 SNHLY, CDR2 FYNNEI. The CDR3 nucleotides read TGTGCCAGCAATGGACAGGGGTCTAGCACAGATACGCAGTATTTT. Its translation: CASNGQGSSTDTQYF.

Ten or more counts support this clonotype. V usage is TRBV12-3 or TRBV12-4 and J usage is TRBJ2-1; D uncertain. CDR3 length: 10 residues. The V gene lost 5 bases and the J gene lost 7 bases, with 3 bases spanning the gap. Written as DNA, the CDR3 is TGTGCCAGCAGTCCAAATGAGCAGTTCTTC. The encoded protein is CASSPNEQFF.

The sample holds many counts of this clonotype. The chain uses TRBV18 and TRBJ1-1; no clear D gene. V lost 0 bases and J lost 4, with 9 bases in between. Germline assignment: CDR1 KGHSH and CDR2 LQKENI. CDR3 length: 14 residues. The CDR3 sequence: CASSPPSVGTEAFF. In nucleotides, the CDR3 is TGTGCCAGCTCACCACCGAGCGTTGGCACTGAAGCTTTCTTT.

This clonotype was seen repeatedly, ten times or more. The chain uses TRBV6-2 or TRBV6-3 and TRBJ2-3, with 10 nucleotides matching TRBD2. The CDR3 runs to 15 residues. Looked up from germline, CDR1 is MNHEY and CDR2 is SVGEGT. The J segment lost 4 bases and the V segment lost 6 bases, leaving 7 bases of the junction unmatched. CDR3 protein: CASSPGTSDPDTQYF. The CDR3 DNA sequence: TGTGCCAGCAGCCCCGGGACTAGCGATCCAGATACGCAGTATTTT.

The sample holds many counts of this clonotype. The CDR3 coding sequence is TGTGCCAGCAGCTTAGGGTCTGGCGGAGCTGGGGAGCAGTACTTC. This codes for CASSLGSGGAGEQYF. The chain is built from TRBV7-8 and TRBJ2-7; no clear D gene. The germline V gene encodes CDR1 SGHVS and CDR2 FQNEAQ. The V and J ends lost 1 base and 7 bases respectively, with 17 bases between them. This CDR3 region has 15 residues.